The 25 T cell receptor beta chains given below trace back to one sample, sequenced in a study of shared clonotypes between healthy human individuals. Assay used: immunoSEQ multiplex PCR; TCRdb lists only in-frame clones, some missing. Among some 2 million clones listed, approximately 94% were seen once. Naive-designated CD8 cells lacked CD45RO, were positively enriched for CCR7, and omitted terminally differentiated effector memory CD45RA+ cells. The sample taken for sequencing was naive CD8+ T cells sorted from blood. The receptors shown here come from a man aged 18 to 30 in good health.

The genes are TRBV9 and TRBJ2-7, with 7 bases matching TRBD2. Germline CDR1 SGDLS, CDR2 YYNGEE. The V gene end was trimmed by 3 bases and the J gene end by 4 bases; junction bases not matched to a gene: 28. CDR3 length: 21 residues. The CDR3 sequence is CASSARLGQSWGTTYLYEQYF. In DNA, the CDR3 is TGTGCCAGCAGCGCCCGTCTAGGGCAGTCGTGGGGGACTACCTACCTATACGAGCAGTACTTC.

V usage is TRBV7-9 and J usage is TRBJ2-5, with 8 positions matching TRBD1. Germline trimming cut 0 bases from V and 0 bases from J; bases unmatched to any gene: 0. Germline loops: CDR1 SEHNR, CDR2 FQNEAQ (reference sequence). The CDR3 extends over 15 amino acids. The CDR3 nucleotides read TGTGCCAGCAGCTTAGCGGGACAGGACCAAGAGACCCAGTACTTC. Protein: CASSLAGQDQETQYF.

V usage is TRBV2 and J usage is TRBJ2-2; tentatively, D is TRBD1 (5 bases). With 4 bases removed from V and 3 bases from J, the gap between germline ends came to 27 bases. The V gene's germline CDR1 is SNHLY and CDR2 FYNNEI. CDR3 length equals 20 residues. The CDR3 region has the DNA TGTGCCAGCAGTGTCAGGAGTGATGGGGCAGGGTCTTGGGACACCGGGGAGCTGTTTTTT. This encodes CASSVRSDGAGSWDTGELFF.

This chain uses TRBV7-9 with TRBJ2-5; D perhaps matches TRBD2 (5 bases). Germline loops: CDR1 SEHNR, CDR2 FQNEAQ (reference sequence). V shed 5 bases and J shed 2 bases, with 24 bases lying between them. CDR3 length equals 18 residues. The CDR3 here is CASSPSGRQGRAQETQYF. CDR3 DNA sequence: TGTGCCAGCAGCCCATCGGGGAGACAAGGCCGGGCACAAGAGACCCAGTACTTC.

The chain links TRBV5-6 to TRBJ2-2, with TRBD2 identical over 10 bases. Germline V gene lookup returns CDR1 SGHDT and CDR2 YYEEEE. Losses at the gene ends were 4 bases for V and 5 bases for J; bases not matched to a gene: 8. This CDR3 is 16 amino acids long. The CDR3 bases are TGTGCCAGCAGCCCCCAGGGAGCGGGGGGGACCGGGGAGCTGTTTTTT. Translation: CASSPQGAGGTGELFF.

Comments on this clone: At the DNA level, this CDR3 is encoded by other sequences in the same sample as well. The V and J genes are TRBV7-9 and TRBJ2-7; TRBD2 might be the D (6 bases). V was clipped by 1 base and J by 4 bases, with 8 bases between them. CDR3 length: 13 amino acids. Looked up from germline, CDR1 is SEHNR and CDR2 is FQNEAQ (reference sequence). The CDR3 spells CASSLVGGYEQYF. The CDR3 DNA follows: TGTGCCAGCAGCTTAGTGGGAGGATACGAGCAGTACTTC.

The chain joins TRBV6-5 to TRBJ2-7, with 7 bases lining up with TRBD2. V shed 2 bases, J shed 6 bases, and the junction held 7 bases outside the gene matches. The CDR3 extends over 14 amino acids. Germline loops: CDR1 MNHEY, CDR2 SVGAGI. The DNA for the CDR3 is TGTGCCAGCAGTTACGTCAATGGGGGGGGCGAGCAGTACTTC. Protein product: CASSYVNGGGEQYF.

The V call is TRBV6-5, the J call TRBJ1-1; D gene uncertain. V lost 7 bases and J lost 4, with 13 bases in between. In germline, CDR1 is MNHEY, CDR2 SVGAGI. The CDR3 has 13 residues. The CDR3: CASTSPRTTEAFF. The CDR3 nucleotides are TGTGCCAGCACCTCCCCCCGGACCACTGAAGCTTTCTTT.

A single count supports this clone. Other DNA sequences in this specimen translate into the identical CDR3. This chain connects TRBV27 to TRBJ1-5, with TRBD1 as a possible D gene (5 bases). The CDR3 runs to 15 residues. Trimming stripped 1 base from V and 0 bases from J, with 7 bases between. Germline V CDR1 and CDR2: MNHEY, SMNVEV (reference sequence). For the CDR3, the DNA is TGTGCCAGCAGTTTATGGGGGGATAGCAATCAGCCCCAGCATTTT. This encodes CASSLWGDSNQPQHF.

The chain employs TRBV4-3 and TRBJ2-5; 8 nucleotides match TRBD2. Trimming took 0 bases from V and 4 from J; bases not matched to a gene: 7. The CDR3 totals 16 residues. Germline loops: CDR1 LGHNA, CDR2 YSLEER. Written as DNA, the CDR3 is TGCGCCAGCAGCCAAGAAAGAGCGGGAGTGGCAGAGACCCAGTACTTC. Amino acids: CASSQERAGVAETQYF.

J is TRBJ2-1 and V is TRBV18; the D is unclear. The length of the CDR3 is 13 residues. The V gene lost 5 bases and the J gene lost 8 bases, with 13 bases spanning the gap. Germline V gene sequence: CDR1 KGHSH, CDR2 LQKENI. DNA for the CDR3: TGTGCCAGCTCAGCCCAAGCAGGCGATGAGCAGTTCTTC. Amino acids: CASSAQAGDEQFF.

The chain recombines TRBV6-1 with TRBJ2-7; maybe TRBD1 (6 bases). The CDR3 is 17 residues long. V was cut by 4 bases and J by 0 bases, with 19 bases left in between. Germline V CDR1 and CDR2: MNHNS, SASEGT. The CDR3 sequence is CASSAKSTGLSSYEQYF. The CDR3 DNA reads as TGTGCCAGCAGTGCAAAAAGTACAGGGCTAAGCTCCTACGAGCAGTACTTC.

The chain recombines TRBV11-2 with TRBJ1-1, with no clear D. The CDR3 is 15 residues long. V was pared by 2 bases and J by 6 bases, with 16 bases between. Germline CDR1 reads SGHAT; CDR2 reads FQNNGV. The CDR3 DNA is TGTGCCAGCAGCTTACTAGATGTCTGGGCCCCTGAAGCTTTCTTT. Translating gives CASSLLDVWAPEAFF.

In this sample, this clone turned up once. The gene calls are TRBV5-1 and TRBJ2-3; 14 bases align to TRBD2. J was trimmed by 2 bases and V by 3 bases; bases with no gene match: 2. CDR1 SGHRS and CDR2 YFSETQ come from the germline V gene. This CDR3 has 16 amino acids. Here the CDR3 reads CASSWGLAGVTDTQYF. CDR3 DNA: TGCGCCAGCAGCTGGGGACTAGCGGGAGTCACAGATACGCAGTATTTT.

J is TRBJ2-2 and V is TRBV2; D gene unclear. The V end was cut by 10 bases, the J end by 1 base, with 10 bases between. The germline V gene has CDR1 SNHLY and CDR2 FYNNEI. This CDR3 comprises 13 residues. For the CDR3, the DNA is TGTGCCATGCGGCGGAAGAACACCGGGGAGCTGTTTTTT. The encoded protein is CAMRRKNTGELFF.

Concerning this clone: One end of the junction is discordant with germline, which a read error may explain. The CDR3, as DNA: TGTGCCAGCAGCGAAGCAAACCCGTTTGGGTCGCCCTATGGCTACACCTTC. It is translated as CASSEANPFGSPYGYTF. The chain employs TRBV2 and TRBJ1-2; D ambiguous. This CDR3 region has 17 residues. Germline CDR1 reads SNHLY; CDR2 reads FYNNEI.

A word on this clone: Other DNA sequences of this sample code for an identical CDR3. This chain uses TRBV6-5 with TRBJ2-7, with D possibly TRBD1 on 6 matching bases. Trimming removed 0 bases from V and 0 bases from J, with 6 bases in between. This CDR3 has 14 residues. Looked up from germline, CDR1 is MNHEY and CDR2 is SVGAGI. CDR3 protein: CASSYSGGSYEQYF. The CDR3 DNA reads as TGTGCCAGCAGTTACTCAGGGGGCTCCTACGAGCAGTACTTC.

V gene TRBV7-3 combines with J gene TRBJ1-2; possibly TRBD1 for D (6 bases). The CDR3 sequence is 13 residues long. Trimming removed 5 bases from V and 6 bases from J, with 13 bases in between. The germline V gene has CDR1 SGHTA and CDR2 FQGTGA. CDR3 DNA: TGTGCCAGCAGCGACGGGGGGCTGGATGGCTACACCTTC. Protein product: CASSDGGLDGYTF.

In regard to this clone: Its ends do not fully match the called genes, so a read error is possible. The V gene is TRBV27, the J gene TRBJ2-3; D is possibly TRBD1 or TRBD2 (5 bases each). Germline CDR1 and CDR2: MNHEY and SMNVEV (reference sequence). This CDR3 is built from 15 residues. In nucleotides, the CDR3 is TGTGCCAGCAGTTTATTCTGGGGGAGCACAGATACGCAGTGTTTT. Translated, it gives CASSLFWGSTDTQCF.

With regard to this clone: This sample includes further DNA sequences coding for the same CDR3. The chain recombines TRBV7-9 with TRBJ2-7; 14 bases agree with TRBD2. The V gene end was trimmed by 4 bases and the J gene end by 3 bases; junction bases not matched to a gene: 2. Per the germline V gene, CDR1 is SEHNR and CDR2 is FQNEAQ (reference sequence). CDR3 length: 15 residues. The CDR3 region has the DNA TGTGCCAGCAGCTCCGGACTAGCGGGAGGCTACGAGCAGTACTTC. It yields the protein CASSSGLAGGYEQYF.

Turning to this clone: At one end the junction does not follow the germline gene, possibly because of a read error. CDR3 loop: CATSRTSGPLSEQYF. The CDR3, as DNA: TGTGCCACGAGCAGGACTAGCGGTCCCCTAAGTGAGCAGTACTTC. V gene TRBV15 combines with J gene TRBJ2-7, with 10 bases that match TRBD2. The CDR3 consists of 15 residues. The germline V gene has CDR1 LNHNV and CDR2 YYDKDF (reference sequence).

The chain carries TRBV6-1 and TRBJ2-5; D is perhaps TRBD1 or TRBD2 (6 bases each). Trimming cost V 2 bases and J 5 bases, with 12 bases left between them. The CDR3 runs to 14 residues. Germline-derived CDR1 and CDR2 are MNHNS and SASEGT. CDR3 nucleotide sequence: TGTGCCAGCAGTGAACCGGGGGCCCGGGAGACCCAGTACTTC. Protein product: CASSEPGARETQYF.

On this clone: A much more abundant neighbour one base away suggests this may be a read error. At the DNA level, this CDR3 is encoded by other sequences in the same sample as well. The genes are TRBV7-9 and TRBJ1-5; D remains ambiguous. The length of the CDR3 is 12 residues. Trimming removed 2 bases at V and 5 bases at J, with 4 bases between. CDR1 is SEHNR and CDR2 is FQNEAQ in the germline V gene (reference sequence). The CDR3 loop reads CASSLWDQPQHF. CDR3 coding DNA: TGTGCCAGCAGCTTATGGGATCAGCCCCAGCATTTT.

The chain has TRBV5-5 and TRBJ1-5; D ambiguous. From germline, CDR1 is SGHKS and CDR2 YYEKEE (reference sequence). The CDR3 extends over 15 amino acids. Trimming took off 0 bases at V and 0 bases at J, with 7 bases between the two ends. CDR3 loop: CASSLELFSNQPQHF. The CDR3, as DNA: TGTGCCAGCAGCTTGGAGCTATTTAGCAATCAGCCCCAGCATTTT.

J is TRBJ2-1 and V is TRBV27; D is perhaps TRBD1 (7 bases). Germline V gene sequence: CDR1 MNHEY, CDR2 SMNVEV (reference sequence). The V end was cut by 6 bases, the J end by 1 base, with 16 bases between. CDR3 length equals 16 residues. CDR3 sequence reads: CASRPQGGLSYNEQFF. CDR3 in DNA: TGTGCCAGCAGGCCCCAGGGGGGATTATCCTACAATGAGCAGTTCTTC.